Below, 26 T cell receptor beta chains from the same sample are listed, as sequenced in a study of T cells in tumors after PD-1 blockade. Some clones are missing from TCRdb's copy, which holds only in-frame ones; the method was immunoSEQ multiplex PCR. The sample holds tens of thousands of clones, under 80% seen once. Source: PBMCs, taken after anti-PD-1 treatment. These receptors were collected from a human donor with basal cell carcinoma.

The table lists this clone with a count of one. The chain employs TRBV5-5 and TRBJ2-7; D could derive from TRBD1 or TRBD2 (6 bases each). This CDR3 has 14 residues. Germline CDR1 SGHKS, CDR2 YYEKEE (reference sequence). V lost 7 bases, J lost 3 bases, and 17 bases lay in between. The CDR3 DNA is TGTGCCAGCTGCCGGAGTGGGGGGCACTACGAGCAGTACTTC. This codes for CASCRSGGHYEQYF.

The chain uses TRBV18 and TRBJ1-2; a possible D gene is TRBD1 (6 bases). CDR3 length: 12 amino acids. Germline CDR1 reads KGHSH; CDR2 reads LQKENI. Trimming stripped 3 bases from V and 10 bases from J, with 12 bases between. This CDR3 reads CASSPFQGYYTF. The CDR3, as DNA: TGTGCCAGCTCACCTTTCCAGGGGTACTACACCTTC.

The V call is TRBV4-1, the J call TRBJ2-3; 9 nucleotides agree with TRBD1. V gave up 0 bases and J gave up 4 bases; unmatched junction bases: 14. CDR1 is MGHRA, CDR2 YSYEKL, per germline. The CDR3 consists of 19 residues. The CDR3 nucleotides read TGCGCCAGCAGCCAAGAAAGGGGAGGGGGACAGGGCCTCCCAGATACGCAGTATTTT. This gives the protein CASSQERGGGQGLPDTQYF.

The V and J genes are TRBV2 and TRBJ2-1; TRBD1 might be the D (6 bases). The germline V gene encodes CDR1 SNHLY and CDR2 FYNNEI. The CDR3 runs 15 residues. The germline V and J ends were trimmed by 6 bases and 2 bases, with 14 bases remaining between them. CDR3 sequence (DNA): TGTGCCAGCAGGGATGAACAGGGAGCCTACAATGAGCAGTTCTTC. The encoded protein is CASRDEQGAYNEQFF. The complete variable domain, with remaining parts taken from reference TRBV2 and TRBJ2-1, reads EPEVTQTPSHQVTQMGQEVILRCVPISNHLYFYWYRQILGQKVEFLVSFYNNEISEKSEIFDDQFSVERPDGSNFTLKIRSTKLEDSAMYFCASRDEQGAYNEQFFGPGTRLTVL.

The sample holds a few counts of this clone. The chain couples TRBV5-6 to TRBJ2-7; 9 nucleotides align to TRBD1. This CDR3 has 12 residues. J lost 6 bases, V lost 4 bases, and 2 bases had no gene match. Germline V gene lookup returns CDR1 SGHDT and CDR2 YYEEEE. CDR3 loop: CASSPDRGEQYF. In DNA, the CDR3 is TGTGCCAGCAGCCCGGACAGGGGCGAGCAGTACTTC.

The rearrangement uses TRBV3-1 (or the pseudogene TRBV3-2) and TRBJ2-1; 10 positions match TRBD1. The CDR3 is 15 residues long. CDR1 and CDR2 (germline): LGHDT, YNNKEL (reference sequence). The J segment lost 3 bases and the V segment lost 1 base, leaving 0 bases of the junction unmatched. In DNA, the CDR3 is TGTGCCAGCAGCCAAGGGACAGGGGGCTACAATGAGCAGTTCTTC. Its protein is CASSQGTGGYNEQFF.

The genes are TRBV29-1 and TRBJ1-6, with TRBD1 matching over 9 bases. Germline lookup yields CDR1 SQVTM and CDR2 ANQGSEA. This CDR3 is built from 15 residues. The V and J ends lost 2 bases and 7 bases, in that order; junction bases with no gene match: 6. CDR3 in DNA: TGCAGCGTTGAACCTGGCGACAGGGGGAATTCACCCCTCCACTTT. Encoded protein: CSVEPGDRGNSPLHF.

Only one count was recorded for this clone. The rearrangement joins TRBV6-1 to TRBJ1-5; the D is unclear. This CDR3 has 15 amino acids. Deletions cut 3 bases from V and 0 bases from J, with 9 bases between. The germline V gene encodes CDR1 MNHNS and CDR2 SASEGT. The CDR3 DNA sequence: TGTGCCAGCAGTGACAGGACCTATAGCAATCAGCCCCAGCATTTT. Protein product: CASSDRTYSNQPQHF.

This clone has a single count. The V gene is TRBV5-6, the J gene TRBJ2-5; 10 bases fit TRBD1. The germline V gene encodes CDR1 SGHDT and CDR2 YYEEEE. Trimming removed 5 bases from V and 4 bases from J; junction bases left unmatched: 2. The CDR3 is 13 amino acids. The DNA of the CDR3 is TGTGCCAGCAGACGGGACAGGGGAGAGACCCAGTACTTC. As protein: CASRRDRGETQYF. Variable domain in full (rest from reference TRBV5-6 and TRBJ2-5): DAGVTQSPTHLIKTRGQQVTLRCSPKSGHDTVSWYQQALGQGPQFIFQYYEEEERQRGNFPDRFSGHQFPNYSSELNVNALLLGDSALYLCASRRDRGETQYFGPGTRLLVL.

The chain has TRBV12-5 and TRBJ1-6, with D tentatively TRBD1 (5 bases). With 5 bases removed from V and 7 bases from J, the gap between germline ends came to 15 bases. The germline gives CDR1 LGHNT, CDR2 FRNRAP. This CDR3 comprises 15 residues. The CDR3 reads CASGLGYRDNSPLHF. Written as DNA, the CDR3 is TGTGCTAGTGGTCTTGGATATAGGGACAATTCACCCCTCCACTTT.

This clone appeared a single time. CDR3: CASSTNRGGTRDYGYTF. CDR3 nucleotide sequence: TGTGCCAGCAGCACTAATCGTGGGGGTACACGTGACTATGGCTACACCTTC. The genes are TRBV5-4 and TRBJ1-2; tentative D call: TRBD1 (5 bases). From germline, CDR1 is SGHNT and CDR2 YYREEE (reference sequence). The CDR3 is 17 amino acids. The V and J ends lost 4 bases and 3 bases respectively, with 22 bases between them. The full variable domain, rest sourced from reference TRBV5-4 and TRBJ1-2, is ETGVTQSPTHLIKTRGQQVTLRCSSQSGHNTVSWYQQALGQGPQFIFQYYREEENGRGNFPPRFSGLQFPNYSSELNVNALELDDSALYLCASSTNRGGTRDYGYTFGSGTRLTVV.

This clone was seen a few times. The chain is built from TRBV29-1 and TRBJ1-4, with D perhaps matching TRBD1 (6 bases). This CDR3 has 12 residues. The germline CDR1 and CDR2 sequences are SQVTM and ANQGSEA. The V end lost 3 bases, the J end lost 11 bases, and 13 bases lay between the germline ends. DNA of the CDR3: TGCAGCGTTGATCGGGGGGGCGACAAACTGTTTTTT. Translation: CSVDRGGDKLFF.

The chain couples TRBV28 to TRBJ1-6; maybe TRBD1 (6 bases). CDR1 is MDHEN, CDR2 SYDVKM, per germline. The CDR3 loop spans 16 amino acids. Trimming removed 2 bases from V and 1 base from J, with 9 bases in between. CDR3 protein: CASSLTGASYNSPLHF. CDR3 nucleotides: TGTGCCAGCAGTTTAACGGGGGCGTCCTATAATTCACCCCTCCACTTT.

This clone appeared a few times. CDR3 protein: CASKRDHYGYTF. The CDR3 nucleotides read TGCGCCAGCAAACGGGACCACTATGGCTACACCTTC. The genes are TRBV5-1 and TRBJ1-2; possibly TRBD1 for D (5 bases). The CDR3 covers 12 residues. Germline CDR1 reads SGHRS; CDR2 reads YFSETQ. Trimming shortened V by 6 bases and J by 3 bases, and 9 bases separated the two germline ends.

In nucleotides, the CDR3 is TGTGCCAGCAGTTACTATGGTGCTAATGAAAAACTGTTTTTT. Its protein is CASSYYGANEKLFF. The chain combines TRBV6-5 with TRBJ1-4; no reliable D call. CDR3 length: 14 amino acids. Trimming stripped 1 base from V and 3 bases from J, with 6 bases between. Germline V lookup: CDR1 MNHEY, CDR2 SVGAGI.

This clone was counted a few times. V is TRBV4-2 and J is TRBJ2-1, with TRBD2 matching over 11 bases. There are 18 residues in the CDR3. The V gene end was trimmed by 5 bases and the J gene end by 8 bases; junction bases not matched to a gene: 17. Per germline, CDR1 LGHNA and CDR2 YNFKEQ. CDR3 protein: CASSGRDSGGAGYHEQFF. Here the CDR3 DNA reads TGTGCCAGCAGCGGAAGGGATAGCGGGGGGGCCGGGTATCATGAGCAGTTCTTC.

The chain joins TRBV2 to TRBJ1-3, with no clear D. Per the germline V gene, CDR1 is SNHLY and CDR2 is FYNNEI. The CDR3 runs 11 residues. The germline V and J ends were trimmed by 4 bases and 3 bases, with 1 base remaining between them. The CDR3 coding sequence is TGTGCCAGCAGTGTTGGAAACACCATATATTTT. It specifies CASSVGNTIYF.

The rearrangement joins TRBV7-8 to TRBJ1-2; the D is unclear. This CDR3 region has 18 residues. Germline V gene lookup returns CDR1 SGHVS and CDR2 FQNEAQ. With 0 bases removed from V and 1 base from J, the gap between germline ends came to 18 bases. In DNA, the CDR3 is TGTGCCAGCAGCTTAGCGATGTGGGCAGAGAAAAATAACTATGGCTACACCTTC. Amino acid sequence: CASSLAMWAEKNNYGYTF.

Only one count was recorded for this clone. The chain employs TRBV10-3 and TRBJ2-1; 12 bases agree with TRBD1. CDR3 length equals 16 residues. From germline, CDR1 is ENHRY and CDR2 SYGVKD. The J segment lost 9 bases and the V segment lost 6 bases, leaving 12 bases of the junction unmatched. In DNA, the CDR3 is TGTGCCATCAGCGGGACAGGGGGCCCGTCCCTGAGTGAGCAGTTCTTC. It is translated as CAISGTGGPSLSEQFF.

The chain combines TRBV7-2 with TRBJ1-5; D unclear. The germline gives CDR1 SGHTA, CDR2 FQGNSA. The CDR3 has 13 residues. V shed 3 bases and J shed 7 bases, with 10 bases lying between them. In DNA, the CDR3 is TGTGCCAGCAGCTTCTTTAACGGGCAGCCCCAGCATTTT. It yields the protein CASSFFNGQPQHF.

The chain employs TRBV5-1 and TRBJ1-4, with 9 nucleotides matching TRBD1. The V segment lost 4 bases and the J segment 4 bases; nucleotides outside the gene matches: 5. Germline lookup yields CDR1 SGHRS and CDR2 YFSETQ. The CDR3 runs 15 residues. CDR3 coding DNA: TGCGCCAGCAGCATTGGACAGGGGATTAATGAAAAACTGTTTTTT. This gives the protein CASSIGQGINEKLFF.

The chain has TRBV10-3 and TRBJ1-3; 7 bases are shared with TRBD1. Germline V CDR1 and CDR2: ENHRY, SYGVKD. After removal of 2 bases from V and 4 bases from J, the junction contained 8 bases not matched to a gene. The CDR3 covers 16 residues. For the CDR3, the DNA is TGTGCCATCAGTGAGCCGAAGACAGGGACCGGAAACACCATATATTTT. Its translation: CAISEPKTGTGNTIYF.

This clone has at least ten counts. V usage is TRBV6-5 and J usage is TRBJ2-3, with TRBD2 matching over 12 bases. Germline-derived CDR1 and CDR2 are MNHEY and SVGAGI. CDR3 length equals 15 residues. V gave up 2 bases and J gave up 8 bases; unmatched junction bases: 5. The CDR3, as DNA: TGTGCCAGCAGTTACGATTCTAGCGGGGGGGGTACGCAGTATTTT. Its protein is CASSYDSSGGGTQYF.

This chain uses TRBV25-1 with TRBJ1-2; D ambiguous. Germline V gives CDR1 MGHDK, CDR2 SYGVNS. V shed 1 base and J shed 4 bases, with 4 bases lying between them. CDR3 length equals 12 residues. The CDR3 nucleotides read TGTGCCAGCAGTGAATGGGGCTATGGCTACACCTTC. Its protein is CASSEWGYGYTF.

J is TRBJ1-2 and V is TRBV7-9; D is ambiguous. V dropped 2 bases and J dropped 8 bases, with 18 bases sitting between them. CDR3 size: 15 residues. Germline CDR1 SEHNR, CDR2 FQNEAQ (reference sequence). Written as DNA, the CDR3 is TGTGCCAGCAGCTTAATGCAGACGGCGGCTGACGGCTACACCTTC. Residues: CASSLMQTAADGYTF.

This sequence joins TRBV3-1 (or the pseudogene TRBV3-2) and TRBJ2-7; 8 nucleotides agree with TRBD1. The length of the CDR3 is 15 residues. Germline V gene lookup returns CDR1 LGHDT and CDR2 YNNKEL (reference sequence). J was trimmed by 1 base and V by 6 bases; bases with no gene match: 8. CDR3 region: CASSLGQVTSYEQYF. In nucleotides, the CDR3 is TGTGCCAGCAGTTTGGGACAGGTGACTTCCTACGAGCAGTACTTC.